The rows below give T cell receptor beta chains drawn from one sample of a study of graft-versus-host responses after intestinal transplantation. Produced via immunoSEQ multiplex PCR; TCRdb's table is partial and in-frame only. This sample has about 36,000 clones, with 94% found just once. The antigens for these receptors are not known. The material sequenced was unstimulated CD4+ T cells sorted from spleen or lymph node cells, taken before transplant. These receptor sequences come from a human donor who was the organ donor for an intestinal transplant. Both conserved end residues are trimmed from each CDR3. A D gene is named only where the DNA matches it firmly.

d_call: NA
j_call: TRBJ1-6
v_call: TRBV29-1
cdr3_aa: SVGGAGDSPLH

d_call: TRBD1
j_call: TRBJ1-2
v_call: TRBV5-4
cdr3_aa: ASSLFGGGPIYGYT

d_call: TRBD1
j_call: TRBJ2-3
v_call: TRBV4-3
cdr3_aa: ASSQGDRGGDTQY

d_call: NA
j_call: TRBJ1-3
v_call: TRBV5-1
cdr3_aa: ASSLDRAGNTIY

d_call: NA
j_call: TRBJ2-3
v_call: TRBV2
cdr3_aa: ASIPWGATDTQY

d_call: TRBD1
j_call: TRBJ1-2
v_call: TRBV7-9
cdr3_aa: ASSLPSGTGGAAVNGYT

d_call: NA
j_call: TRBJ1-2
v_call: TRBV6-1
cdr3_aa: ASSEPGTSDYGYT

d_call: NA
j_call: TRBJ1-3
v_call: TRBV6-1
cdr3_aa: ASSELDRPSGNTIY

d_call: NA
j_call: TRBJ2-1
v_call: TRBV14
cdr3_aa: ASSQDSPPGNEQF

d_call: NA
j_call: TRBJ2-7
v_call: TRBV7-2
cdr3_aa: ASTDPVAYEQY

d_call: TRBD1
j_call: NA
v_call: TRBV28
cdr3_aa: ASSLGTGWTHEQY

d_call: TRBD1
j_call: TRBJ1-1
v_call: TRBV5-4
cdr3_aa: ASSDRDRWNTEAF

d_call: TRBD2
j_call: TRBJ2-5
v_call: TRBV30
cdr3_aa: AWTPPGLAGGRTQY

d_call: TRBD1
j_call: TRBJ1-2
v_call: TRBV7-2
cdr3_aa: ASSLGTGGPYGYT

d_call: NA
j_call: TRBJ2-7
v_call: TRBV5-4
cdr3_aa: ASSLELGYEQY

d_call: TRBD1
j_call: TRBJ1-1
v_call: TRBV7-9
cdr3_aa: ASRPGQGNGRTEAF

d_call: TRBD1
j_call: TRBJ1-5
v_call: TRBV10-3
cdr3_aa: ATDTGAFNQPQH

d_call: NA
j_call: TRBJ1-4
v_call: TRBV19
cdr3_aa: ASRSVRFATNEKLF

d_call: NA
j_call: TRBJ1-2
v_call: TRBV11-3
cdr3_aa: ASSLGTTNYGYT

d_call: TRBD2
j_call: TRBJ2-5
v_call: TRBV5-1
cdr3_aa: ASSLALTSGGETQY

d_call: NA
j_call: TRBJ1-1
v_call: TRBV9
cdr3_aa: ASSPGHRLNTEAF

d_call: TRBD1
j_call: TRBJ2-2
v_call: TRBV5-6
cdr3_aa: ASSLGQGLNTGELF

d_call: TRBD2
j_call: TRBJ2-1
v_call: TRBV6-4
cdr3_aa: ASSERVGGAYNEQF

d_call: NA
j_call: TRBJ1-1
v_call: TRBV27
cdr3_aa: ASSRRGVTEAF

d_call: NA
j_call: TRBJ1-1
v_call: TRBV6-1
cdr3_aa: ASSEVGQITTAF

d_call: NA
j_call: TRBJ2-7
v_call: TRBV10-2
cdr3_aa: ASSEGYQEHEQY

d_call: NA
j_call: TRBJ1-3
v_call: TRBV5-1
cdr3_aa: ATPEPPFPIY

d_call: NA
j_call: TRBJ1-2
v_call: TRBV6-6
cdr3_aa: ASRNVGYGYT

d_call: NA
j_call: TRBJ2-3
v_call: TRBV7-8
cdr3_aa: ASSLETGFTDTQY

d_call: TRBD2
j_call: TRBJ2-7
v_call: TRBV19
cdr3_aa: ASSPGLAYSEQY

d_call: NA
j_call: TRBJ2-7
v_call: TRBV9
cdr3_aa: ASSQDGPYEQY

d_call: NA
j_call: TRBJ1-4
v_call: TRBV6-5
cdr3_aa: ASSYGRGWEKLF

d_call: TRBD2
j_call: TRBJ2-5
v_call: TRBV6-1
cdr3_aa: ASTPGGVETQY

d_call: NA
j_call: TRBJ1-4
v_call: TRBV27
cdr3_aa: ASSFEGVGEKLF

d_call: NA
j_call: TRBJ1-6
v_call: TRBV4-2
cdr3_aa: ASSQDHGQNSPLH

d_call: TRBD1
j_call: TRBJ2-5
v_call: TRBV5-1
cdr3_aa: ASSLGDRRRETQY

d_call: NA
j_call: TRBJ2-7
v_call: TRBV4-3
cdr3_aa: ASSQDGDSSASYEQY

d_call: NA
j_call: TRBJ1-2
v_call: TRBV19
cdr3_aa: ASSIEGTVNYGYT

d_call: TRBD1
j_call: TRBJ1-2
v_call: TRBV7-2
cdr3_aa: ASSFPDRENGYT

d_call: NA
j_call: TRBJ1-2
v_call: TRBV28
cdr3_aa: ASIGTNYGYT

d_call: TRBD2
j_call: TRBJ2-3
v_call: TRBV12-5
cdr3_aa: ASGLFRTSGTLGTQY